This T cell receptor (beta chain) was obtained from a study of blood T cell repertoires in COVID-19. Study-wide context: PBMCs, B-cell-depleted T cells, or T cells were the source of the cDNA or gDNA that made up the material.

CDR3 size: 16 residues. V was cut by 0 bases and J by 3 bases, with 13 bases left in between. Per the germline V gene, CDR1 is SGHRS and CDR2 is YFSETQ. Study processing details: Estimates of nucleated cell counts were drawn from the amplification of reference gene primers. Sequencing used immunoSEQ multiplex PCR; TCRdb keeps in-frame clones, though not all of them. The DNA gave D and trimming, while V, J and clone size come from that table. The sample records about 240,000 clones, around 83% being singletons. Sequenced material: peripheral blood. The sequence was obtained from a woman of 80 years or more with COVID-19, enrolled during active disease. V gene TRBV5-1 combines with J gene TRBJ2-1; TRBD2 is a possible D gene (5 bases). The CDR3: CASSLAGYQLYNEQFF. The CDR3 coding sequence is TGCGCCAGCAGCTTGGCGGGGTATCAACTCTACAATGAGCAGTTCTTC.